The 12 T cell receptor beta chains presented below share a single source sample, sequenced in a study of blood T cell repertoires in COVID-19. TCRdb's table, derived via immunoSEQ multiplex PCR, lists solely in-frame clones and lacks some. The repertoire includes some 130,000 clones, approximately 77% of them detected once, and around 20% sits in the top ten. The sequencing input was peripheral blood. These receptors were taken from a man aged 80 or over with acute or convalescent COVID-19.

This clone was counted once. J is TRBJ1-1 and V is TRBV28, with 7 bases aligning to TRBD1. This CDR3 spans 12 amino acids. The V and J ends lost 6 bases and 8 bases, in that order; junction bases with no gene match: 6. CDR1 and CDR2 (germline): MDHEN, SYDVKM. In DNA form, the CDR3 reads TGTGCCAGCAGGTCAGGGGGAAGAGAAGCTTTCTTT. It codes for CASRSGGREAFF.

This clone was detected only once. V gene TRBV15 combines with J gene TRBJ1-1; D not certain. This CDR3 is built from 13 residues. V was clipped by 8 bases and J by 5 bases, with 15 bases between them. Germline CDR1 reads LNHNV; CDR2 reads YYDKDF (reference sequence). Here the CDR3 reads CATLGPGGTEAFF. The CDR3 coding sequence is TGTGCCACCCTCGGACCAGGAGGGACTGAAGCTTTCTTT.

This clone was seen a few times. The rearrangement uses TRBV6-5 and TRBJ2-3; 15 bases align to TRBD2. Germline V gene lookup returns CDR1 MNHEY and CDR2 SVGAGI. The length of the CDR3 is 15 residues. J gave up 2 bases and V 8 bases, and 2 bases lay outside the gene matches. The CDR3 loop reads CASGLAGGHTDTQYF. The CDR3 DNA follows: TGTGCCAGCGGACTAGCGGGGGGGCACACAGATACGCAGTATTTT.

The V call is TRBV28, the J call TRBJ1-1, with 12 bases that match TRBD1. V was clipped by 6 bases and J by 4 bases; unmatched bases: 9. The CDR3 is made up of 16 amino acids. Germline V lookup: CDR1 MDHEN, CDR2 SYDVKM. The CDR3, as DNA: TGTGCCAGCAGGCGCCCTCCGGGACAGGGGGCCACTGAAGCTTTCTTT. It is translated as CASRRPPGQGATEAFF.

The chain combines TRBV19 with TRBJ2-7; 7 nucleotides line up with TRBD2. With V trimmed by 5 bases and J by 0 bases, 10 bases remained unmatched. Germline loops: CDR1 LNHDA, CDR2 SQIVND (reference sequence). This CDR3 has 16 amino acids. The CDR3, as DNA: TGTGCCAGTAGTCCGACTCAGCGGGGAAACTCCTACGAGCAGTACTTC. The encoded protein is CASSPTQRGNSYEQYF.

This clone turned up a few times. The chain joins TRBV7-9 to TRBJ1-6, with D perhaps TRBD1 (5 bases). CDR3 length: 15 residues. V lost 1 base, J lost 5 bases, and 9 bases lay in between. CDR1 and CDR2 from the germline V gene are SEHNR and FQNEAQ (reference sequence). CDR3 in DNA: TGTGCCAGCAGCTTAGAGGGGCGGCATAATTCACCCCTCCACTTT. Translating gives CASSLEGRHNSPLHF.

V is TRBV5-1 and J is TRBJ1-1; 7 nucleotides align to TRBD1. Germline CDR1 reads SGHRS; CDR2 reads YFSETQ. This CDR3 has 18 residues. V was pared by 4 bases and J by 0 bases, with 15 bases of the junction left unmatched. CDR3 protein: CASSRGTAPQRMNTEAFF. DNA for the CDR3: TGCGCCAGCAGCAGGGGGACAGCACCTCAGAGGATGAACACTGAAGCTTTCTTT.

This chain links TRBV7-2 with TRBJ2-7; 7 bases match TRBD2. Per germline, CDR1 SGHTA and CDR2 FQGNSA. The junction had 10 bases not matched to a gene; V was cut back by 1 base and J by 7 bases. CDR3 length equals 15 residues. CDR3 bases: TGTGCCAGCAGCTTAGAGCCAGCGGGGCGAGGGGAGCAGTACTTC. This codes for CASSLEPAGRGEQYF. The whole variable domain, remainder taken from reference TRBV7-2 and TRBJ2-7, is GAGVSQSPSNKVTEKGKDVELRCDPISGHTALYWYRQSLGQGLEFLIYFQGNSAPDKSGLPSDRFSAERTGGSVSTLTIQRTQQEDSAVYLCASSLEPAGRGEQYFGPGTRLTVT.

This chain's CDR3 is CASSQVGDRSYTF. CDR3 coding DNA: TGTGCCAGCAGCCAGGTAGGGGATAGAAGCTACACCTTC. The chain carries TRBV4-2 and TRBJ1-2, with a weak D call TRBD1 (5 bases). The CDR3 extends over 13 amino acids. Germline-derived CDR1 and CDR2 are LGHNA and YNFKEQ. V was shortened by 3 bases and J by 9 bases, with 14 bases between the two germline ends.

In nucleotides, the CDR3 is TGCAGCGGGAAGGTTGGAGTGGGCACTGAAGCTTTCTTT. Residues: CSGKVGVGTEAFF. V usage is TRBV29-1 and J usage is TRBJ1-1; D unresolved. The CDR3 is 13 amino acids. V lost 7 bases and J lost 4, with 16 bases in between. In germline, CDR1 is SQVTM, CDR2 ANQGSEA.

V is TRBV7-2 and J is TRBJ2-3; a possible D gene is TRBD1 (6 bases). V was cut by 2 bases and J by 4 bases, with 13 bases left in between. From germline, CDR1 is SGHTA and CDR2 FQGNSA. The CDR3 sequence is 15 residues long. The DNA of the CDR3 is TGTGCCAGCAGCTTAAGGGGCCCAGGGGCAGATACGCAGTATTTT. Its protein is CASSLRGPGADTQYF.

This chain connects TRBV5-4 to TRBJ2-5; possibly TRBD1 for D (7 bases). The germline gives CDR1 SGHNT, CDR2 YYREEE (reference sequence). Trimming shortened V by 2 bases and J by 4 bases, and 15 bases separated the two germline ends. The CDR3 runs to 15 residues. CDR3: CASSLQGRRPETQYF. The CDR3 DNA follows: TGTGCCAGCAGCTTACAGGGGAGGAGGCCAGAGACCCAGTACTTC.